The T cell receptor (beta chain) described here comes from a study of T cell responses to AZD1222 COVID-19 vaccine. CDR1 is LGHDT, CDR2 YNNKEL, per germline (reference sequence). Trimming took off 4 bases at V and 9 bases at J, with 16 bases between the two ends. The CDR3 has 14 residues. Sequencing used immunoSEQ multiplex PCR; TCRdb keeps in-frame clones, though not all of them. Seen here are 150,000 or so clones, roughly nine tenths observed once, and the top ten hold approximately 5.1%. The clonotype originates from an adult in good health. Sequences were derived from peripheral blood, sampled on day 0 of AZD1222 vaccination. J is TRBJ2-1 and V is TRBV3-1 (or the pseudogene TRBV3-2); D unclear. The CDR3 region has the DNA TGTGCCAGCAGCCCTGGGCGGCTAAAGGCTGAGCAGTTCTTC. Translated: CASSPGRLKAEQFF.